Below, 25 T cell receptor beta chains from the same sample are listed, as sequenced in a study of blood T cell repertoires in COVID-19. TCRdb's table, derived via immunoSEQ multiplex PCR, lists solely in-frame clones and lacks some. The sample yields over 200,000 clones, 87% seen once. The sequenced sample was PBMCs or T cells enriched from blood (not recorded which). The source of these receptors is a man aged 25 to 45 who had recovered from COVID-19.

The rearrangement links TRBV6-5 to TRBJ2-1; TRBD2 agrees at 10 bases. Germline CDR1 reads MNHEY; CDR2 reads SVGAGI. The V gene end was trimmed by 3 bases and the J gene end by 4 bases; junction bases not matched to a gene: 3. The CDR3 is 15 amino acids. The CDR3 spells CASSYGSGGYNEQFF. The DNA of the CDR3 is TGTGCCAGCAGTTATGGTAGCGGGGGGTACAATGAGCAGTTCTTC.

The gene calls are TRBV5-1 and TRBJ1-1; D is uncertain. V gave up 4 bases and J gave up 5 bases, with 15 bases separating them. CDR1 is SGHRS, CDR2 YFSETQ, per germline. This CDR3 is built from 14 residues. This CDR3 reads CASSQMTMVTEAFF. In DNA, the CDR3 is TGCGCCAGCAGCCAGATGACAATGGTAACTGAAGCTTTCTTT.

The chain combines TRBV28 with TRBJ1-1; TRBD1 might be the D (6 bases). CDR1 is MDHEN and CDR2 is SYDVKM in the germline V gene. CDR3 length equals 14 residues. The germline V and J ends were trimmed by 2 bases and 4 bases, with 11 bases remaining between them. CDR3 nucleotides: TGTGCCAGCAGTTTAGGGCAGGGGACCACTGAAGCTTTCTTT. Amino acids: CASSLGQGTTEAFF.

This sequence joins TRBV6-5 and TRBJ1-1; D is unresolved. V was cut by 10 bases and J by 0 bases, with 15 bases left in between. CDR3 length: 14 residues. Germline-derived CDR1 and CDR2 are MNHEY and SVGAGI. The CDR3 DNA sequence: TGTGCCACCCCCGGACTCAACGTGAACACTGAAGCTTTCTTT. This translates into CATPGLNVNTEAFF.

V usage is TRBV2 and J usage is TRBJ1-5, with no clear D. CDR1 SNHLY and CDR2 FYNNEI come from the germline V gene. V was shortened by 5 bases and J by 6 bases, with 8 bases between the two germline ends. The CDR3 runs to 12 residues. The CDR3, as DNA: TGTGCCAGCAGTTTCACGGTTCAGCCCCAGCATTTT. Its translation is CASSFTVQPQHF.

A remark on this clone: Additional DNA sequences in this sample encode the identical CDR3. The chain carries TRBV19 and TRBJ1-1; 7 nucleotides agree with TRBD1. The CDR3 extends over 13 amino acids. V was clipped by 5 bases and J by 0 bases; unmatched bases: 0. Per the germline V gene, CDR1 is LNHDA and CDR2 is SQIVND (reference sequence). The CDR3 region has the DNA TGTGCCAGTAGTCAGGGGGTGAACACTGAAGCTTTCTTT. As protein: CASSQGVNTEAFF.

This rearrangement joins TRBV2 to TRBJ1-4, with 12 positions matching TRBD1. The CDR3 runs to 17 residues. V lost 0 bases and J lost 7; bases outside the gene matches: 6. Germline lookup yields CDR1 SNHLY and CDR2 FYNNEI. CDR3 loop: CASSEAGQGARGEKLFF. CDR3 sequence (DNA): TGTGCCAGCAGTGAAGCGGGACAGGGGGCGAGGGGTGAAAAACTGTTTTTT.

The rearrangement joins TRBV5-5 to TRBJ2-7, with no clear D. The CDR3 is 13 amino acids. Germline V lookup: CDR1 SGHKS, CDR2 YYEKEE (reference sequence). The V end lost 1 base, the J end lost 3 bases, and 8 bases lay between the germline ends. CDR3 in DNA: TGTGCCAGCAGCTTGAGCGTAAGCTACGAGCAGTACTTC. This encodes CASSLSVSYEQYF.

This clone was seen a single time. The rearrangement joins TRBV5-1 to TRBJ2-1, with D possibly TRBD1 on 6 matching bases. Germline V gives CDR1 SGHRS, CDR2 YFSETQ. The CDR3 runs to 15 residues. Trimming removed 2 bases from V and 0 bases from J, with 9 bases in between. CDR3 nucleotide sequence: TGCGCCAGCAGCTTAAGGACAGACTCCTACAATGAGCAGTTCTTC. Translating it yields CASSLRTDSYNEQFF.

On this clone: One junction end disagrees with the germline gene, perhaps due to a read error. The V gene is TRBV7-2, the J gene TRBJ1-1, with TRBD1 as a possible D gene (6 bases). The CDR3 consists of 14 residues. Per germline, CDR1 SGHTA and CDR2 FQGNSA. DNA for the CDR3: TGTGCCAACAGCTTATCAGGGGAGAACACTGAAGCTTTCTTT. It yields the protein CANSLSGENTEAFF.

The rearrangement links TRBV3-1 (or the pseudogene TRBV3-2) to TRBJ2-7; 8 bases fit TRBD1. Germline loops: CDR1 LGHDT, CDR2 YNNKEL (reference sequence). This CDR3 has 14 amino acids. Trimming at V came to 4 bases and at J to 3 bases, leaving 5 bases not matched to a gene. The CDR3 nucleotides are TGTGCCAGCAGCCCCCTGGGACAGGACTACGAGCAGTACTTC. It is translated as CASSPLGQDYEQYF.

V and J are TRBV10-1 and TRBJ2-1, with D maybe TRBD2 (7 bases). CDR1 is WNHNN and CDR2 is SYGVQD in the germline V gene (reference sequence). The ends were cut back, 3 bases at V and 4 bases at J, with 19 bases in the middle. The CDR3 consists of 17 residues. The CDR3 is CASSDGVWGGIYNEQFF. CDR3 DNA sequence: TGCGCCAGCAGTGATGGGGTATGGGGGGGCATATACAATGAGCAGTTCTTC.

The rearrangement links TRBV10-1 to TRBJ2-5; maybe TRBD2 (5 bases). Trimming stripped 7 bases from V and 5 bases from J, with 20 bases between. CDR3 size: 15 residues. The germline V gene has CDR1 WNHNN and CDR2 SYGVQD (reference sequence). CDR3 amino acids: CASTSIAEPGETQYF. In DNA, the CDR3 is TGCGCCAGCACCAGCATCGCGGAGCCGGGGGAGACCCAGTACTTC.

The chain joins TRBV7-9 to TRBJ2-5, with a tentative D call TRBD2 (6 bases). The V end lost 1 base, the J end lost 5 bases, and 8 bases lay between the germline ends. This CDR3 has 13 residues. CDR1 and CDR2 (germline): SEHNR, FQNEAQ (reference sequence). CDR3 amino acids: CASSLGGVETQYF. CDR3 coding DNA: TGTGCCAGCAGCTTAGGCGGGGTGGAGACCCAGTACTTC.

This clone was observed a few times. This chain joins TRBV5-1 and TRBJ2-7; 8 bases agree with TRBD2. Germline-derived CDR1 and CDR2 are SGHRS and YFSETQ. The J segment lost 12 bases and the V segment lost 2 bases, leaving 10 bases of the junction unmatched. This CDR3 contains 13 residues. The CDR3 nucleotides read TGCGCCAGCAGCTTTAGGCGGGAGGATTCGCGGTACTTC. Protein: CASSFRREDSRYF.

This clone was detected only a few times. The chain employs TRBV3-1 (or the pseudogene TRBV3-2) and TRBJ1-6; D may be TRBD1 (6 bases). This CDR3 is 14 amino acids long. Germline V gene lookup returns CDR1 LGHDT and CDR2 YNNKEL (reference sequence). Between the trimmed V and J ends, which lost 3 bases and 7 bases, there was a span of 10 bases. As DNA, the CDR3 is TGTGCCAGCAGCCACGGACAGCAGAATTCACCCCTCCACTTT. Translating gives CASSHGQQNSPLHF.

The V call is TRBV15, the J call TRBJ1-4, with no clear D. In germline, CDR1 is LNHNV, CDR2 YYDKDF (reference sequence). The V gene lost 7 bases and the J gene lost 0 bases, with 15 bases spanning the gap. The CDR3 contains 16 residues. CDR3 sequence reads: CATTPGSTATNEKLFF. CDR3 bases: TGTGCCACCACCCCAGGAAGTACCGCAACTAATGAAAAACTGTTTTTT.

J is TRBJ2-1 and V is TRBV18, with D hard to call. The V end lost 6 bases, the J end lost 3 bases, and 15 bases lay between the germline ends. The CDR3 is 15 amino acids. Germline CDR1 is KGHSH and CDR2 is LQKENI. CDR3 amino acids: CASSSISQIYNEQFF. In nucleotides, the CDR3 is TGTGCCAGCTCGTCGATTAGTCAAATCTACAATGAGCAGTTCTTC.

For this clone: At one end the junction does not follow the germline gene, possibly because of a read error. The genes are TRBV6-1 and TRBJ2-7; 9 positions match TRBD2. The CDR3 covers 12 residues. Germline-derived CDR1 and CDR2 are MNHNS and SASEGT. CDR3 bases: TGTGCCAGCAGTGACCCCTCTAGCGGGACCTCCTTC. Encoded protein: CASSDPSSGTSF.

The genes are TRBV10-3 and TRBJ2-5; 9 nucleotides align to TRBD2. This CDR3 comprises 18 residues. Germline-derived CDR1 and CDR2 are ENHRY and SYGVKD. The V and J ends lost 2 bases and 5 bases, in that order; junction bases with no gene match: 15. This CDR3 is CAISEGRSGGGATETQYF. In nucleotides, the CDR3 is TGTGCCATCAGTGAGGGTCGGTCAGGCGGGGGGGCGACGGAGACCCAGTACTTC.

This clone was picked up one time. The genes are TRBV6-5 and TRBJ1-3, with 7 bases that match TRBD1. In germline, CDR1 is MNHEY, CDR2 SVGAGI. Trimming cost V 6 bases and J 0 bases; bases outside gene matches: 2. The CDR3 contains 14 residues. The CDR3 DNA is TGTGCCAGCAGGACAGGGATCTCTGGAAACACCATATATTTT. It is translated as CASRTGISGNTIYF.

The rearrangement uses TRBV6-5 and TRBJ1-5; TRBD1 aligns across 7 bases. The CDR3 is made up of 15 amino acids. The trim removed 4 bases at V and 11 bases at J, leaving 14 bases unmatched. The germline V gene encodes CDR1 MNHEY and CDR2 SVGAGI. CDR3: CASSLGRGWTSSQHF. For the CDR3, the DNA is TGTGCCAGCAGTTTGGGCAGGGGGTGGACTTCGTCCCAGCATTTT.

The chain is built from TRBV10-3 and TRBJ1-5; tentatively, D is TRBD1 (5 bases). CDR3 size: 16 residues. V was clipped by 0 bases and J by 7 bases, with 16 bases between them. The V gene's germline CDR1 is ENHRY and CDR2 SYGVKD. This CDR3 is CAISESGRSSGQPQHF. CDR3 nucleotide sequence: TGTGCCATCAGTGAGTCCGGCAGAAGTTCAGGGCAGCCCCAGCATTTT.

The chain is built from TRBV7-8 and TRBJ1-2; D unclear. Germline CDR1 and CDR2: SGHVS and FQNEAQ. The V end was cut by 2 bases, the J end by 2 bases, with 12 bases between. The CDR3 loop spans 15 amino acids. The CDR3 region is CASSLMRAGNYGYTF. In DNA form, the CDR3 reads TGTGCCAGCAGCTTAATGAGGGCGGGGAACTATGGCTACACCTTC.

The chain has TRBV6-1 and TRBJ2-7, with TRBD2 as a possible D gene (5 bases). CDR3 length: 12 residues. V was pared by 3 bases and J by 4 bases, with 7 bases between. The germline gives CDR1 MNHNS, CDR2 SASEGT. CDR3 residues: CASSDGVYEQYF. CDR3 coding DNA: TGTGCCAGCAGTGACGGGGTTTACGAGCAGTACTTC.